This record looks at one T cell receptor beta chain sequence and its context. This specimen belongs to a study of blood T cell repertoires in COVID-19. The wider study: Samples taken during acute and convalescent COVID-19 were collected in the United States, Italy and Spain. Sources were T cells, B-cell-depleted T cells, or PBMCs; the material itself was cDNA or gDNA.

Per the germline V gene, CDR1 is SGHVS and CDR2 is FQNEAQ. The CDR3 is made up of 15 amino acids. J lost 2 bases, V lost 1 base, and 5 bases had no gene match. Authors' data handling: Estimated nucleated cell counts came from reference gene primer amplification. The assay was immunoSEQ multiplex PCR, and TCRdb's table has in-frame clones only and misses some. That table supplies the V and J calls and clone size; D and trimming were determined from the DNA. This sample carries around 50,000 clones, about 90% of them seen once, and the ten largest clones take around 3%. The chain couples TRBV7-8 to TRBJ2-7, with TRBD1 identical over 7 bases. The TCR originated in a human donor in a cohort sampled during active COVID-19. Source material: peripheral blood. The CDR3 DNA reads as TGTGCCAGCAGCTTAGGTGTTCAGGGGGCCTACGAGCAGTACTTC. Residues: CASSLGVQGAYEQYF.